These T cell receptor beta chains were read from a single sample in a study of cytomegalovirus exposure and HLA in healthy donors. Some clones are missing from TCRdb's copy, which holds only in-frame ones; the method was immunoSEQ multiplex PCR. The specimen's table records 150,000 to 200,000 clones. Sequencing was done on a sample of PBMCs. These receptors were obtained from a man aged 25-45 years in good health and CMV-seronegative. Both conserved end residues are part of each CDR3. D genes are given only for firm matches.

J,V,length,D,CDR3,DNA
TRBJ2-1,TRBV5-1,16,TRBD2,CASSRSGTSGSDEQFF,TGCGCCAGCAGCCGAAGTGGGACTAGCGGGTCTGATGAGCAGTTCTTC
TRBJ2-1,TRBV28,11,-,CASSYNRGQFF,TGTGCCAGCAGTTATAATAGGGGGCAGTTCTTC
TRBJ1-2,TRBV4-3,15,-,CASSQDPRGADGYTF,TGCGCCAGCAGCCAAGACCCCCGGGGGGCGGATGGCTACACCTTC
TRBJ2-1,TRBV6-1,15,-,CASRPRTPTYNEQFF,TGTGCCAGCAGACCCCGGACTCCCACTTACAATGAGCAGTTCTTC
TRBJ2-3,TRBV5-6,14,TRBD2,CASSLELATDTQYF,TGTGCCAGCAGCTTGGAACTAGCGACAGATACGCAGTATTTT
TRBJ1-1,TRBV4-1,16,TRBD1,CASSQADRGRATEAFF,TGCGCCAGCAGCCAAGCGGACAGGGGTAGGGCCACTGAAGCTTTCTTT
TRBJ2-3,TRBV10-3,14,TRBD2,CATRTSGIADTQYF,TGTGCCACCCGAACTAGCGGGATCGCAGATACGCAGTATTTT
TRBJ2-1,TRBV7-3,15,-,CASSLTQSSYNEQFF,TGTGCCAGCAGCTTAACACAGAGCTCCTACAATGAGCAGTTCTTC
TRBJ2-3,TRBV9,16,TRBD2,CASSVGLAVATDTQYF,TGTGCCAGCAGCGTAGGGCTAGCGGTTGCCACAGATACGCAGTATTTT
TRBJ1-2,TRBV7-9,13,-,CAPSDSSTWGYTF,TGTGCCCCGTCGGACAGTTCGACTTGGGGCTACACCTTC
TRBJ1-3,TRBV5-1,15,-,CASSLDRAAGNTIYF,TGCGCCAGCAGCTTGGACAGGGCCGCTGGAAACACCATATATTTT
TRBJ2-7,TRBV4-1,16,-,CASSPRRSGEAYEQYF,TGCGCCAGCAGCCCACGGCGGAGCGGAGAAGCCTACGAGCAGTACTTC
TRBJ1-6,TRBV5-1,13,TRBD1,CASSLAGGSPLHF,TGCGCCAGCAGCTTGGCAGGGGGTTCACCCCTCCACTTT
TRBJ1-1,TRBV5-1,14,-,CASSIGGVNTEAFF,TGCGCCAGCAGCATAGGAGGCGTGAACACTGAAGCTTTCTTT
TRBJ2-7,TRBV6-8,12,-,CARTGSSGEQYF,TGTGCCAGAACTGGGTCCTCGGGGGAGCAGTACTTC
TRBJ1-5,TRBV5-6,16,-,CASSHIFDSSNQPQHF,TGTGCCAGCAGCCACATTTTTGACAGTAGCAATCAGCCCCAGCATTTT
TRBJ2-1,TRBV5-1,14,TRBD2,CASSSGTSSNEQFF,TGCGCCAGCAGCTCCGGGACTAGCAGCAATGAGCAGTTCTTC
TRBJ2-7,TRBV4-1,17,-,CASSQDGNGRKSHEQYF,TGCGCCAGCAGCCAAGATGGTAACGGGAGAAAGTCCCACGAGCAGTACTTC
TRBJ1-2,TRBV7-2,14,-,CASSGPGDTGWYTF,TGTGCCAGCAGCGGTCCAGGTGACACCGGCTGGTACACCTTC
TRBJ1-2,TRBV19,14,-,CASSRGEANYGYTF,TGTGCCAGTAGTAGGGGCGAGGCTAACTATGGCTACACCTTC